The following is a TCR beta chain sequence with its context. The antigen remains undetermined. The data derive from a study of T cells expressing NK-cell markers. Looking at the study overall: In the group of eight sequenced donors, seven were HCMV-seropositive and one was seronegative.

Study-wide findings and caveats: A handful of donors showed these clonotypes also leading the CD3+CD56-NKG2C+ fraction.

Germline V gives CDR1 SEHNR, CDR2 FQNEAQ (reference sequence). CDR3 size: 14 residues. TCR beta libraries carry UMIs added by 5'RACE template switching. TCRdb re-called the 5' RACE reads and gives one entry per CDR3 protein, without DNA. The sample totals 500,000 to 700,000 distinct CDR3 sequences. Sequencing input: blood T cells: a sorted CD56 or NKG2C T cell subset, CD4+ or CD8+ T cells, or bulk PBMC T cells (not recorded which). This receptor was obtained from a man aged 18 to 35 in good health. The chain employs TRBV7-9 and TRBJ1-2; TCRdb's assignment of TRBD1 cannot be checked, as there is no DNA. The chain's CDR3 is CASSLGRGLFGYTF. Looking up the rest from reference TRBV7-9 and TRBJ1-2 gives the full variable domain: DTGVSQNPRHKITKRGQNVTFRCDPISEHNRLYWYRQTLGQGPEFLTYFQNEAQLEKSRLLSDRFSAERPKGSFSTLEIQRTEQGDSAMYLCASSLGRGLFGYTFGSGTRLTVV.